These T cell receptor beta chains were read from a single sample in a study of cytomegalovirus exposure and HLA in healthy donors. Some clones are missing from TCRdb's copy, which holds only in-frame ones; the method was immunoSEQ multiplex PCR. The data show approximately 65,000 clones, 80% to 95% seen once. The sequenced sample was PBMCs. The source is a man in his late teens or twenties in good health and CMV-seropositive. Each CDR3 is given with its conserved first and last residue. A D gene is named only where the DNA matches it firmly. For some rows the clone size is stated as once, few or many, or as a class when expanded; others skip it.

>TRBJ1-3|-|TRBV30|-
CAWTVSGNTIYF
TGTGCCTGGACAGTCTCTGGAAACACCATATATTTT
>TRBJ2-7|-|TRBV6-5|TRBD2
CASRSSGGSYEQYF
TGTGCCAGCAGGAGTAGCGGGGGCTCCTACGAGCAGTACTTC
>TRBJ2-3|-|TRBV4-2|TRBD2
CASSQELAGFTDTQYF
TGTGCCAGCAGCCAAGAACTAGCGGGATTCACAGATACGCAGTATTTT
>TRBJ2-7|-|TRBV13|-
CASSYGREQYF
TGTGCCAGCAGCTATGGGCGCGAGCAGTACTTC
>TRBJ2-7|once|TRBV6-6|-
CASGTETSREQYF
TGTGCCAGCGGCACGGAGACTAGTCGCGAGCAGTACTTC
>TRBJ2-7|-|TRBV6-5|-
CASREGGSRWEQYF
TGTGCCAGCCGCGAGGGGGGGTCCCGCTGGGAGCAGTACTTC
>TRBJ1-1|-|TRBV5-1|-
CASSLGFTVNTEAFF
TGCGCCAGCAGCTTGGGGTTCACGGTGAACACTGAAGCTTTCTTT
>TRBJ1-4|-|TRBV30|-
CAWSVLGGSNEKLFF
TGTGCCTGGAGTGTCCTAGGGGGATCTAATGAAAAACTGTTTTTT
>TRBJ2-1|-|TRBV28|-
CASSRTASSREQFF
TGTGCCAGCAGTCGGACCGCTAGCTCCCGGGAGCAGTTCTTC
>TRBJ2-1|many|TRBV5-4|TRBD2
CASSSSGRANEQFF
TGTGCCAGCAGCTCTAGCGGGAGGGCCAATGAGCAGTTCTTC
>TRBJ2-5|-|TRBV29-1|TRBD2
CSVEGLAGGQETQYF
TGCAGCGTTGAAGGACTAGCGGGAGGGCAAGAGACCCAGTACTTC
>TRBJ1-2|-|TRBV27|-
CASSLSDNSYYGYTF
TGTGCCAGCAGTTTATCGGACAATTCGTACTATGGCTACACCTTC
>TRBJ2-6|-|TRBV19|TRBD1
CASSHRNRGRLGSGANVLTF
TGTGCCAGTAGTCACCGCAACAGGGGGCGCTTGGGCTCTGGGGCCAACGTCCTGACTTTC
>TRBJ2-7|few|TRBV6-1|TRBD1
CASSLRDRGAYEQYF
TGTGCCAGCAGCCTCCGGGACAGGGGGGCCTACGAGCAGTACTTC
>TRBJ2-7|-|TRBV5-1|TRBD2
CASSLGLAGGDEQYF
TGCGCCAGCAGCTTGGGACTAGCGGGAGGAGATGAGCAGTACTTC
>TRBJ2-3|-|TRBV7-3|TRBD1
CASSSQGVRDTQYF
TGTGCCAGCAGCTCCCAGGGGGTCAGAGATACGCAGTATTTT
>TRBJ2-7|once|TRBV5-6|TRBD1
CASSLNPDRGYEQYF
TGTGCCAGCAGCTTGAATCCGGACAGGGGCTACGAGCAGTACTTC
>TRBJ2-5|-|TRBV11-1|TRBD1
CASSFDRGRETQYF
TGTGCCAGCAGCTTCGACAGGGGTCGGGAGACCCAGTACTTC
>TRBJ2-7|-|TRBV6-5|TRBD2
CASSYPTLSGGYEQYF
TGTGCCAGCAGTTACCCAACTTTGAGCGGGGGCTACGAGCAGTACTTC
>TRBJ2-7|-|TRBV28|TRBD1
CASTFPRDRDGEQYF
TGTGCCAGCACTTTTCCCCGGGACAGGGACGGCGAGCAGTACTTC
>TRBJ2-1|-|TRBV27|-
CASSLSSGSYNEQFF
TGTGCCAGCAGTTTATCTAGCGGCTCCTACAATGAGCAGTTCTTC
>TRBJ2-1|-|TRBV9|-
CASSVTGTPNNEQFF
TGTGCCAGCAGCGTAACCGGGACTCCCAACAATGAGCAGTTCTTC
>TRBJ2-1|-|TRBV7-8|-
CASSPEVVKQFF
TGTGCCAGCAGCCCCGAAGTAGTTAAGCAGTTCTTC
>TRBJ2-3|-|TRBV25-1|-
CASSDPTAGSTDTQYF
TGTGCCAGCAGTGACCCTACAGCGGGTAGCACAGATACGCAGTATTTT
>TRBJ2-7|once|TRBV10-1|-
CASTGQSYEQYF
TGCGCCAGCACCGGACAGTCCTACGAGCAGTACTTC
>TRBJ2-7|-|TRBV4-1|TRBD2
CASSQAGTTYEQYF
TGCGCCAGCAGCCAGGCCGGGACTACGTACGAGCAGTACTTC
>TRBJ1-5|once|TRBV19|TRBD1
CASSQTGGGNQPQHF
TGTGCCAGTAGTCAGACAGGGGGCGGCAATCAGCCCCAGCATTTT